Below, 8 T cell receptor beta chains from the same sample are listed, as sequenced in a study of cytomegalovirus exposure and HLA in healthy donors (TCRdb year 2017). Library creation used the immunoSEQ multiplex PCR assay. TCRdb mirrors the immuneACCESS table, restricted to in-frame sequences. Some clones are absent from its copies; in checked studies, under half trace to an unresolved V gene, and the reason for the others is unknown. Recorded for this sample are approximately 140,000 clones; roughly nine tenths of them occurred a single time. The leading ten clones occupy under 3% of the sample. The sample comprised PBMCs. The source of these receptors is a man between 18 and 29 years old in good health and CMV-seronegative.

This clone has only one observation. The CDR3 nucleotides are TGTGCCAGCAGCCTCGGGACAGGGAATGAAAAACTGTTTTTT. This translates into CASSLGTGNEKLFF. The chain is built from TRBV13 and TRBJ1-4; the match to TRBD1 covers 9 bases. After removal of 5 bases from V and 5 bases from J, the junction contained 3 bases not matched to a gene. Germline-derived CDR1 and CDR2 are PRHDT and FYEKMQ (reference sequence). The CDR3 runs to 14 residues.

The chain carries TRBV5-5 and TRBJ1-5; possible D gene TRBD1, 6 bases. The CDR3 spans 14 residues. Germline CDR1 is SGHKS and CDR2 is YYEKEE (reference sequence). V shed 3 bases and J shed 8 bases, with 15 bases lying between them. As DNA, the CDR3 is TGTGCCAGCAGCTCACAGGGCGCCTCGAAGCCCCAGCATTTT. Its protein is CASSSQGASKPQHF.

The rearrangement joins TRBV13 to TRBJ2-7, with no clear D. Between the trimmed V and J ends, which lost 4 bases and 0 bases, there was a span of 16 bases. This CDR3 has 16 amino acids. CDR1 and CDR2 (germline): PRHDT, FYEKMQ (reference sequence). In nucleotides, the CDR3 is TGTGCCAGCAGCTCCTCCTTCCCCCCGAGCTCCTACGAGCAGTACTTC. Encoded protein: CASSSSFPPSSYEQYF.

The chain carries TRBV6-5 and TRBJ1-2; 8 bases match TRBD1. CDR1 MNHEY and CDR2 SVGAGI come from the germline V gene. J was trimmed by 7 bases and V by 2 bases; bases with no gene match: 9. The CDR3 spans 15 residues. The CDR3 reads CASSYRDRRVAGYTF. CDR3 DNA sequence: TGTGCCAGCAGTTACCGGGACAGGAGAGTGGCTGGCTACACCTTC.

This chain joins TRBV6-4 and TRBJ2-2; maybe TRBD2 (5 bases). CDR1 MRHNA and CDR2 SNTAGT come from the germline V gene. This CDR3 spans 13 amino acids. The V end lost 6 bases, the J end lost 5 bases, and 10 bases lay between the germline ends. The CDR3 reads CASSGGETGELFF. DNA for the CDR3: TGTGCCAGCAGCGGAGGCGAAACCGGGGAGCTGTTTTTT.

This chain uses TRBV5-1 with TRBJ2-1, with TRBD2 identical over 10 bases. Looked up from germline, CDR1 is SGHRS and CDR2 is YFSETQ. CDR3 length: 18 residues. J lost 0 bases, V lost 4 bases, and 10 bases had no gene match. The CDR3 sequence: CASSETTTSGHSYNEQFF. The CDR3, as DNA: TGCGCCAGCAGCGAAACTACGACTAGCGGGCACTCCTACAATGAGCAGTTCTTC. The whole variable domain, remainder taken from reference TRBV5-1 and TRBJ2-1, is KAGVTQTPRYLIKTRGQQVTLSCSPISGHRSVSWYQQTPGQGLQFLFEYFSETQRNKGNFPGRFSGRQFSNSRSEMNVSTLELGDSALYLCASSETTTSGHSYNEQFFGPGTRLTVL.

V is TRBV11-2 and J is TRBJ2-7; D might be TRBD1 (6 bases). Germline lookup yields CDR1 SGHAT and CDR2 FQNNGV. The CDR3 contains 15 residues. The V and J ends lost 3 bases and 0 bases respectively, with 12 bases between them. The CDR3 loop is CASSFSGVISYEQYF. As DNA, the CDR3 is TGTGCCAGCAGCTTTTCAGGGGTGATCTCCTACGAGCAGTACTTC.

This clone was found once. The chain links TRBV7-8 to TRBJ2-1; 9 nucleotides match TRBD2. The trim removed 6 bases at V and 3 bases at J, leaving 6 bases unmatched. This CDR3 has 15 amino acids. CDR1 SGHVS and CDR2 FQNEAQ come from the germline V gene. CDR3 coding DNA: TGTGCCAGCAGACCTCTAGCGGGACACTACAATGAGCAGTTCTTC. Protein sequence: CASRPLAGHYNEQFF.